In this sample, the clone carrying this T cell receptor beta chain turned up many times. What it binds is not known. This sample was taken from a study of metastatic and nonmetastatic thyroid tumors. Overall study context: Repertoire data that came from the blood and tumor or nodule tissue of malignant and benign thyroid patients were compared.

No patient had received any treatment before thyroid surgery. The CDR3 has 12 amino acids. Trimming cost V 6 bases and J 7 bases, with 13 bases left between them. Germline CDR1 MGHDK, CDR2 SYGVNS. Original data processing: A classifier for distant metastasis in papillary thyroid cancer was constructed using CDR3 differences observed across clinicopathological groups. TCRdb re-analyzed the PCR reads using MiXCR. The V and J calls and clone size come from TCRdb's table, not from the authors' own analysis. The sample consists of over 70,000 clones, around 20% of them appearing once. Findings and limits, study-wide: A significant increase in TCR beta diversity was reportedly seen in malignant thyroid tumors relative to benign nodules, in blood and tumor.

The sequence came from a female donor with papillary thyroid cancer or a benign thyroid nodule (not recorded which). Some clones in this sample may be carry-over from other donors' samples. The chain is built from TRBV25-1 and TRBJ2-7; D may be TRBD2 (5 bases). What was sequenced was blood. This CDR3 is CASSRRVEEQYF. As DNA, the CDR3 is TGTGCCAGCAGCCGGCGGGTGGAGGAGCAGTACTTC.